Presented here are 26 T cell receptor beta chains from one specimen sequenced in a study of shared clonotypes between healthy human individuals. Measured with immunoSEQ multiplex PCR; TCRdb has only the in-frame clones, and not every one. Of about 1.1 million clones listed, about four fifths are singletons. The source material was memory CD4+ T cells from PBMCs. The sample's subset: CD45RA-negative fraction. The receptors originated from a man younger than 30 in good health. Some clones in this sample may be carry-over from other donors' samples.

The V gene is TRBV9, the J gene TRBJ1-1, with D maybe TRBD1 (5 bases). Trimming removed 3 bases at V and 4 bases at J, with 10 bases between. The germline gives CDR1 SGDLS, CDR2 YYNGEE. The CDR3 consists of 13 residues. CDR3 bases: TGTGCCAGCAGCGCAGGGTTAGCCACTGAAGCTTTCTTT. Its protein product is CASSAGLATEAFF.

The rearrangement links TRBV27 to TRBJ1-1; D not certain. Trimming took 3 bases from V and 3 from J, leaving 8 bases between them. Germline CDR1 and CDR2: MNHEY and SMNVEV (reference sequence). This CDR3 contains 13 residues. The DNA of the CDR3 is TGTGCCAGCAGTTTCCAGGAGTACACTGAAGCTTTCTTT. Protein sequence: CASSFQEYTEAFF.

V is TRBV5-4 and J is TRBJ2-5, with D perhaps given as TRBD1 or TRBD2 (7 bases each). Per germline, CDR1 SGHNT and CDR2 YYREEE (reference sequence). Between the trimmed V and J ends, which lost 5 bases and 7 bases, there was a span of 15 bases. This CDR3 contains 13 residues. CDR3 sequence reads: CASSVDREGTQYF. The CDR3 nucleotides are TGTGCCAGCAGTGTCGACAGGGAGGGGACCCAGTACTTC. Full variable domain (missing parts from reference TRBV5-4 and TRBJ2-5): ETGVTQSPTHLIKTRGQQVTLRCSSQSGHNTVSWYQQALGQGPQFIFQYYREEENGRGNFPPRFSGLQFPNYSSELNVNALELDDSALYLCASSVDREGTQYFGPGTRLLVL.

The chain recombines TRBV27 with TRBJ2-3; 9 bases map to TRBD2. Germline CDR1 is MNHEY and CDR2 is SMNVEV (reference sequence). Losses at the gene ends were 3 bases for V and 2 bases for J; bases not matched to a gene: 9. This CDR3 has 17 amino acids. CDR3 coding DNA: TGTGCCAGCAGTTTGGGGGGAGGACTAGCGTCCACAGATACGCAGTATTTT. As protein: CASSLGGGLASTDTQYF.

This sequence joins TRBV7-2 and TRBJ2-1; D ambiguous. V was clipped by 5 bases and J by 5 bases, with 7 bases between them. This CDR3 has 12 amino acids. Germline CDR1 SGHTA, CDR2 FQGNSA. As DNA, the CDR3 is TGTGCCAGCAGCACGGCAAACAATGAGCAGTTCTTC. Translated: CASSTANNEQFF. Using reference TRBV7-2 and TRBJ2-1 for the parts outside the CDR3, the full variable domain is GAGVSQSPSNKVTEKGKDVELRCDPISGHTALYWYRQSLGQGLEFLIYFQGNSAPDKSGLPSDRFSAERTGGSVSTLTIQRTQQEDSAVYLCASSTANNEQFFGPGTRLTVL.

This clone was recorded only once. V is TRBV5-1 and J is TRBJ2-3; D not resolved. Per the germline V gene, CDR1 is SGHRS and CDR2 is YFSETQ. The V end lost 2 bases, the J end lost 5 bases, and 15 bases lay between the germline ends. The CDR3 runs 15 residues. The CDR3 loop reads CASSFGNPPVDTQYF. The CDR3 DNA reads TGCGCCAGCAGCTTTGGGAACCCACCAGTAGATACGCAGTATTTT.

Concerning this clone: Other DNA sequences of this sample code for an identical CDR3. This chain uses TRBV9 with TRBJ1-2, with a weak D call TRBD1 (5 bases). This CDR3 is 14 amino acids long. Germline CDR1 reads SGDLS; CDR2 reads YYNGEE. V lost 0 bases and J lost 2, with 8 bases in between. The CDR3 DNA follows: TGTGCCAGCAGCGTAGGGGGCACCAACTATGGCTACACCTTC. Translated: CASSVGGTNYGYTF.

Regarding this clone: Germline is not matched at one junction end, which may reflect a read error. This CDR3 is CTSSSQGFGEKLFF. CDR3 bases: TGTACCAGCAGTTCACAGGGTTTTGGTGAAAAACTGTTTTTT. The gene calls are TRBV2 and TRBJ1-4, with D tentatively TRBD1 (6 bases). CDR1 and CDR2 from the germline V gene are SNHLY and FYNNEI. The CDR3 spans 14 residues.

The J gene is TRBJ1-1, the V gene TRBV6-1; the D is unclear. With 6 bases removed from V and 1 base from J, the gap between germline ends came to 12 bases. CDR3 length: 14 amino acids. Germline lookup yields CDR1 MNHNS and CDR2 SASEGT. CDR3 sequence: CASRSPGENTEAFF. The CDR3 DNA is TGTGCCAGCAGAAGCCCAGGAGAGAACACTGAAGCTTTCTTT.

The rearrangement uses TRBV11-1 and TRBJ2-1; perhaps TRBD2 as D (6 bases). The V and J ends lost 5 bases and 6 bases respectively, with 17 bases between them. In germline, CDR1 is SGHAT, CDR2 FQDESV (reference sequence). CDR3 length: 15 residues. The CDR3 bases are TGTGCCAGCAGCCGCGGGACTCAAGGAGGCAATGAGCAGTTCTTC. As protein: CASSRGTQGGNEQFF.

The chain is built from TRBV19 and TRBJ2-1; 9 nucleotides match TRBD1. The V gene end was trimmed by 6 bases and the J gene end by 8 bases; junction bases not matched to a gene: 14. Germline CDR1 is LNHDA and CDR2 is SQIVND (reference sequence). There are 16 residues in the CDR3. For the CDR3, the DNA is TGTGCCAGTAGCCCCACCGACGGGACAGGGCTGGATGAGCAGTTCTTC. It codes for CASSPTDGTGLDEQFF.

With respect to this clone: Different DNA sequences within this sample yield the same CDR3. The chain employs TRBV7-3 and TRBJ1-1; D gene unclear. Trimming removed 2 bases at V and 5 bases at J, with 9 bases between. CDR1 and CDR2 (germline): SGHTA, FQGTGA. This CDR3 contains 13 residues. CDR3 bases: TGTGCCAGCAGCTTAGGTGTAGGTACTGAAGCTTTCTTT. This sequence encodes CASSLGVGTEAFF.

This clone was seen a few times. For the CDR3, the DNA is TGTGCCAGCAGCCCAGGTTTTGGGGAAAAACTGTTTTTT. Its protein product is CASSPGFGEKLFF. This chain connects TRBV5-4 to TRBJ1-4; D gene ambiguous. Per germline, CDR1 SGHNT and CDR2 YYREEE (reference sequence). V lost 4 bases and J lost 8, with 12 bases in between. CDR3 length: 13 residues.

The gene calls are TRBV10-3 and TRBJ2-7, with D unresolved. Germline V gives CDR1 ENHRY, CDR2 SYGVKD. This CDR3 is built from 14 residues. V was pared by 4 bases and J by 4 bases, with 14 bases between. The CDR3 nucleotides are TGTGCCATCAGTGTTATGGTTGGGCCGTACGAGCAGTACTTC. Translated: CAISVMVGPYEQYF.

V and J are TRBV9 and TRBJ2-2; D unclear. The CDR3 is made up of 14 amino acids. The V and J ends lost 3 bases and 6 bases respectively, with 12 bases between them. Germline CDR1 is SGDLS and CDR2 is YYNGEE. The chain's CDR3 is CASSAAGLAGELFF. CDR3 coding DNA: TGTGCCAGCAGCGCCGCTGGCTTGGCCGGGGAGCTGTTTTTT.

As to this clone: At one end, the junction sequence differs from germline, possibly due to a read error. As DNA, the CDR3 is TGTGCCAGCAACCCCAGCAGTGACTTT. Protein: CASNPSSDF. This chain links TRBV14 with TRBJ1-1; D remains unclear. The germline V gene has CDR1 SGHDN and CDR2 FVKESK. This CDR3 comprises 9 residues.

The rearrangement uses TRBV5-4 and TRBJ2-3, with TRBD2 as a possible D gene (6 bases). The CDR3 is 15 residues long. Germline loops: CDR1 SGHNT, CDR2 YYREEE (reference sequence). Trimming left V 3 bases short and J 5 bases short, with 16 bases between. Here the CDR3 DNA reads TGTGCCAGCAGCTCGCGGAGGGCCTACGGAGATACGCAGTATTTT. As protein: CASSSRRAYGDTQYF.

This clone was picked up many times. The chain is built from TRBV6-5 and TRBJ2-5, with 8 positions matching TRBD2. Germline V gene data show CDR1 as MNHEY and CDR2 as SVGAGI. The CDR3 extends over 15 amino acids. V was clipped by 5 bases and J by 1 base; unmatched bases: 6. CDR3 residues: CASSRVAGFQETQYF. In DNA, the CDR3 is TGTGCCAGCAGTCGAGTAGCGGGGTTCCAAGAGACCCAGTACTTC.

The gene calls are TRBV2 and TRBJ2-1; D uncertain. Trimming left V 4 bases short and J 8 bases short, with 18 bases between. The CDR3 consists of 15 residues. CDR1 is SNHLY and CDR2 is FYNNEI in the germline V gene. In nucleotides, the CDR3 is TGTGCCAGCAGTGTTTTGGAAGTGGGCGGCGATGAGCAGTTCTTC. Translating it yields CASSVLEVGGDEQFF.

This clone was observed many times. DNA of the CDR3: TGTGCCAGCAGCCTGCGGAGTAGCAACATTCAGTACTTC. It translates to CASSLRSSNIQYF. The genes are TRBV5-4 and TRBJ2-4; D uncertain. In germline, CDR1 is SGHNT, CDR2 YYREEE (reference sequence). The CDR3 is 13 residues long. The ends were cut back, 4 bases at V and 7 bases at J, with 12 bases in the middle.

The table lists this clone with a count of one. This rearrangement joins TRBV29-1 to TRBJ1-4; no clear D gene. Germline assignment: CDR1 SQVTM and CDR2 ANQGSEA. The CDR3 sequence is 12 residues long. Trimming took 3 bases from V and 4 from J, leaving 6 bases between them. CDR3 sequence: CSVDFGNEKLFF. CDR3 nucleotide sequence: TGCAGCGTTGATTTCGGTAATGAAAAACTGTTTTTT.

CDR3 nucleotides: TGCAGCGTTGAACGTTTGGTGGGGGATCGGGGCTACACCTTC. This encodes CSVERLVGDRGYTF. The rearrangement links TRBV29-1 to TRBJ1-2, with D possibly matching TRBD1 (5 bases). This CDR3 comprises 14 residues. Germline-derived CDR1 and CDR2 are SQVTM and ANQGSEA. Trimming stripped 2 bases from V and 8 bases from J, with 18 bases between.

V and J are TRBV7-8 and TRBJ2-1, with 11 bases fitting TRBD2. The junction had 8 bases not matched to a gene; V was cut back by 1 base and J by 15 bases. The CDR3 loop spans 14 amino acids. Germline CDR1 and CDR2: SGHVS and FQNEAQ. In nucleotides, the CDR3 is TGTGCCAGCAGCTTAGGGGGTTCTAGCGGGAGGTTGTTCTTC. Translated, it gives CASSLGGSSGRLFF.

CDR3 in DNA: TGTGCCAGCAGCTTGTTAGGGACAGGGGGCATGACAGATACGCAGTATTTT. It encodes CASSLLGTGGMTDTQYF. V gene TRBV7-3 combines with J gene TRBJ2-3, with 12 bases that match TRBD1. The CDR3 length is 17 residues. Trimming at V came to 3 bases and at J to 3 bases, leaving 7 bases not matched to a gene. Looked up from germline, CDR1 is SGHTA and CDR2 is FQGTGA. Full variable domain (missing parts from reference TRBV7-3 and TRBJ2-3): GAGVSQTPSNKVTEKGKYVELRCDPISGHTALYWYRQSLGQGPEFLIYFQGTGAADDSGLPNDRFFAVRPEGSVSTLKIQRTERGDSAVYLCASSLLGTGGMTDTQYFGPGTRLTVL.

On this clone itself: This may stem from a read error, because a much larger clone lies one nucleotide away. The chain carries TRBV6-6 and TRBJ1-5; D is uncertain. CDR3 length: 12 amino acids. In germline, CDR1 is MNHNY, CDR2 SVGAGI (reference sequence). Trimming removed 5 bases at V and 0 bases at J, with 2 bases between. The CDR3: CASSHSNQPQHF. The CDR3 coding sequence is TGTGCCAGCAGTCATAGCAATCAGCCCCAGCATTTT.

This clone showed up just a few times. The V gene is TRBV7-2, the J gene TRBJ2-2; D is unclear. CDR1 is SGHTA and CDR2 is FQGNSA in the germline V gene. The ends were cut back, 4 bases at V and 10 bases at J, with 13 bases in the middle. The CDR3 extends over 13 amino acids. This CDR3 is CASSSSMTQELFF. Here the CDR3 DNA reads TGTGCCAGCAGCTCGAGCATGACTCAGGAGCTGTTTTTT.